The rows below give T cell receptor beta chains drawn from one sample of a study of cytomegalovirus exposure and HLA in healthy donors. This table comes from immunoSEQ multiplex PCR, and its TCRdb copy is limited to in-frame clones, with some not included. Altogether approximately 84,000 clones are present, around 80% being singletons, with the ten largest covering roughly 2.5%. Material: PBMCs. These receptor sequences come from a male donor in good health and CMV-seropositive. Both conserved end residues are part of each CDR3. A D gene is named only where the DNA matches it firmly. Only some rows state a clone size, as once, few, many or a class for expanded clones.

clone_size | d_call | j_call | v_call | cdr3_nt | cdr3_aa
- | TRBD1 | TRBJ1-2 | TRBV27 | TGTGCCAGCAGTTATCGGACAGGAACCTATGGCTACACCTTC | CASSYRTGTYGYTF
- | TRBD2 | TRBJ2-7 | TRBV18 | TGTGCCAGCTCACGGGCTAGCGGGAATACCTACGAGCAGTACTTC | CASSRASGNTYEQYF
once | - | TRBJ2-2 | TRBV4-3 | TGCGACAGCAGCCAAGACGTGGGAGATTTAAACACCGGGGAGCTGTTTTTT | CDSSQDVGDLNTGELFF
few | TRBD2 | TRBJ2-3 | TRBV6-4 | TGTGCCAGCAGTGACACCCCGGGTAGCGGGAGTATAGATACGCAGTATTTT | CASSDTPGSGSIDTQYF
- | TRBD2 | TRBJ2-5 | TRBV4-2 | TGTGCCAGCAGCCAAGCTAGGTTTGGACTAGCGGGAGGGGGACTTCCACAAGAGACCCAGTACTTC | CASSQARFGLAGGGLPQETQYF
- | TRBD1 | TRBJ2-3 | TRBV7-3 | TGTGCCAGCAGCTCCGGAAACAGGGGACACACAGATACGCAGTATTTT | CASSSGNRGHTDTQYF
- | TRBD2 | TRBJ2-1 | TRBV5-1 | TGCGCCAGCAGAGGACTAGCGGTTAGAAATGAGCAGTTCTTC | CASRGLAVRNEQFF
- | - | TRBJ2-1 | TRBV9 | TGTGCCAGCAGCGTTACAGGGGCGGGAGGTCCCTACAATGAGCAGTTCTTC | CASSVTGAGGPYNEQFF
- | - | TRBJ2-2 | TRBV7-9 | TGTGCCAGCAGCTTCATAGCCGGTGGGACCGGGGAGCTGTTTTTT | CASSFIAGGTGELFF
- | TRBD2 | TRBJ2-5 | TRBV7-9 | TGTGCCAGCAGCCTTACTAGCGGACAAGAGACCCAGTACTTC | CASSLTSGQETQYF
- | TRBD1 | TRBJ1-1 | TRBV6-5 | TGTGCCAGCAAACCGGGACAGCCGAACACTGAAGCTTTCTTT | CASKPGQPNTEAFF
- | TRBD2 | TRBJ2-1 | TRBV14 | TGTGCCAGCAGCCAAGATCTGGGATTAGCGGGGTCACGTGAGCAGTTCTTC | CASSQDLGLAGSREQFF
- | TRBD2 | TRBJ2-5 | TRBV4-1 | TGCGCCAGCAGCCATCGCGGGAGTCTTCAAGAGACCCAGTACTTC | CASSHRGSLQETQYF
- | - | TRBJ2-5 | TRBV15 | TGTGCCACCAGCAGAGATCTGGGGGGTTCAGAGACCCAGTACTTC | CATSRDLGGSETQYF
- | TRBD1 | TRBJ1-5 | TRBV7-8 | TGTGCCAGCAGCCCGGGACAGGTCTCGAATCAGCCCCAGCATTTT | CASSPGQVSNQPQHF
- | TRBD2 | TRBJ2-1 | TRBV9 | TGTGCCAGCAGCGTAGAGGTTGGGACTAGCGGGCCCAGAGACAATGAGCAGTTCTTC | CASSVEVGTSGPRDNEQFF
- | - | TRBJ2-2 | TRBV5-4 | TGTGCCAGCAGCTTTGCCAATGGAGGCGGGGAGCTGTTTTTT | CASSFANGGGELFF
- | TRBD2 | TRBJ2-1 | TRBV2 | TGTGCCAGCAAAGGGACTAGCGGGAGATACAATGAGCAGTTCTTC | CASKGTSGRYNEQFF
- | TRBD1 | TRBJ2-7 | TRBV7-9 | TGTGCCAGCAGCCCCCGCCCGGGACAGGGGGCAAGCTACGAGCAGTACTTC | CASSPRPGQGASYEQYF
few | TRBD1 | TRBJ2-7 | TRBV30 | TGTGCCTGGACCCAGGGGGCAGGCGCCTACGAGCAGTACTTC | CAWTQGAGAYEQYF
- | TRBD2 | TRBJ2-1 | TRBV28 | TGTGCCAGCAGGACTAGCGGGAGGACCCTTGACAATGAGCAGTTCTTC | CASRTSGRTLDNEQFF
- | - | TRBJ1-1 | TRBV9 | TGTGCCAGCAGCGTAGACTTTGGGGGGGCGTTGAACACTGAAGCTTTCTTT | CASSVDFGGALNTEAFF
- | - | TRBJ1-3 | TRBV28 | TGTGCCAGCAGCTCGGGACACCTCGGCTCTGGAAACACCATATATTTT | CASSSGHLGSGNTIYF
- | - | TRBJ1-5 | TRBV6-5 | TGTGCCAGCAGTTCCTTAGACAGCTACAATCAGCCCCAGCATTTT | CASSSLDSYNQPQHF
- | - | TRBJ2-2 | TRBV19 | TGTGCCAGTAGTATTCTACCGAACACCGGGGAGCTGTTTTTT | CASSILPNTGELFF
- | TRBD1 | TRBJ1-5 | TRBV28 | TGTGCCAGCAGTTTACCGGGACAGGGGAGTCAGCCCCAGCATTTT | CASSLPGQGSQPQHF
- | - | TRBJ1-2 | TRBV15 | TGTGCCACCAGCAGAGATGCTTTGGAGGGCTATGGCTACACCTTC | CATSRDALEGYGYTF
- | TRBD1 | TRBJ2-1 | TRBV7-8 | TGTGCCAGCAGTGGGGACAGGGGGTACAATGAGCAGTTCTTC | CASSGDRGYNEQFF
- | - | TRBJ2-7 | TRBV5-4 | TGTGCCAGCAGCTTGGAGGGGATAGGGTACGAGCAGTACTTC | CASSLEGIGYEQYF
- | - | TRBJ1-5 | TRBV7-8 | TGTGCCAGCAGCTTAGAGAGGGCAGACAATCAGCCCCAGCATTTT | CASSLERADNQPQHF
once | TRBD2 | TRBJ2-3 | TRBV7-7 | TGTGCTAGCAGCCCTCCCGGGACTAGCGACACAGATACGCAGTATTTT | CASSPPGTSDTDTQYF
- | TRBD2 | TRBJ2-7 | TRBV7-6 | TGTGCCAGCAGCTTAGCCGCCCCGGACAGGATTTTTAGCGGGAGGGACTACGAGCAGTACTTC | CASSLAAPDRIFSGRDYEQYF
- | - | TRBJ2-2 | TRBV7-8 | TGTGCCAGCATCGCTAGGAGAGCCGGGGAGCTGTTTTTT | CASIARRAGELFF
few | - | TRBJ2-1 | TRBV4-2 | TGTGCCAGCAGCCAAGCGGGGGAGGTGGATGAGCAGTTCTTC | CASSQAGEVDEQFF
few | TRBD1 | TRBJ1-4 | TRBV5-4 | TGTGCCAGCAGCAACCGGGACAGTTTTACCAGACTAGATTTT | CASSNRDSFTRLDF
- | - | TRBJ2-7 | TRBV30 | TGTGCCTGGACGACAGCCGAAAATTCCTACTACGAGCAGTACTTC | CAWTTAENSYYEQYF
few | - | TRBJ1-1 | TRBV7-2 | TGTGCCAGCAGCGGCACTCAGGGAGGACATGAAGCTTTCTTT | CASSGTQGGHEAFF
- | TRBD2 | TRBJ2-7 | TRBV4-1 | TGCGCCAGCAGCCAAGTAGCGGGAGGGCCCTACGAGCAGTACTTC | CASSQVAGGPYEQYF
- | - | TRBJ2-5 | TRBV7-9 | TGTGCCAGCAGCCCGTACGAGAAGACCCAGTACTTC | CASSPYEKTQYF
- | TRBD2 | TRBJ2-1 | TRBV5-1 | TGCGCCAGCAGCCCGGGACTAGCGGGAGTGAGTGAGCAGTTCTTC | CASSPGLAGVSEQFF
- | TRBD2 | TRBJ2-3 | TRBV5-1 | TGCGCCAGCAGAACTAGCGGGAGAGGCCCGGACCGCACAGATACGCAGTATTTT | CASRTSGRGPDRTDTQYF
- | - | TRBJ2-2 | TRBV14 | TGTGCCAGCGCCATGATTGGGGCGACGCACACCGGGGAGCTGTTTTTT | CASAMIGATHTGELFF
- | TRBD1 | TRBJ1-5 | TRBV2 | TGTGCCAGCAGGACAGGGGGCGCGGAGCCCCAGCATTTT | CASRTGGAEPQHF
- | TRBD2 | TRBJ2-5 | TRBV9 | TGTGCCAGCAGTATGACTAGCGGGAGAGAGACCCAGTACTTC | CASSMTSGRETQYF
- | TRBD1 | TRBJ2-7 | TRBV7-2 | TGTGCCAGCAGCGGCCGGGACAGGGGATGGTACGAGCAGTACTTC | CASSGRDRGWYEQYF
- | - | TRBJ1-4 | TRBV7-2 | TGTGCCAGCAGCTTAGCGCCCGGACAGTACGAAAAACTGTTTTTT | CASSLAPGQYEKLFF
once | - | TRBJ2-3 | TRBV2 | TGTGCCAGCAGCGGCGGGCAGCAACTACCCACAGATACGCAGTATTTT | CASSGGQQLPTDTQYF
- | TRBD1 | TRBJ2-6 | TRBV5-6 | TGTGCCAGCAGCAGGACAGGGGGGTCGGGGGCCAACGTCCTGACTTTC | CASSRTGGSGANVLTF
- | - | TRBJ1-6 | TRBV6-4 | TGTGCCAGCAGTGACTCGGGCAGCCATAATTCACCCCTCCACTTT | CASSDSGSHNSPLHF
- | TRBD2 | TRBJ2-1 | TRBV7-2 | TGTGCCAGCAGCTTGGGCGGGAGGGGTGATGAGCAGTTCTTC | CASSLGGRGDEQFF
few | - | TRBJ2-2 | TRBV9 | TGTGCCAGCAGCGGAGCGGGTTTAACCGGGGAGCTGTTTTTT | CASSGAGLTGELFF
- | TRBD1 | TRBJ1-5 | TRBV5-1 | TGCGCCAGCAGCCCGGGACAGGGCGACGGTCAGCCCCAGCATTTT | CASSPGQGDGQPQHF
- | TRBD1 | TRBJ1-4 | TRBV28 | TGTGCCAGCAGTCCAGGGGGTGTGACTAATGAAAAACTGTTTTTT | CASSPGGVTNEKLFF
few | TRBD1 | TRBJ2-7 | TRBV2 | TGTGCCAGCAGTGTTGGGGACAGGGTCTACGAGCAGTACTTC | CASSVGDRVYEQYF
- | - | TRBJ2-7 | TRBV27 | TGTGCCAGCGGACCGACTAGCTCCTACGAGCAGTACTTC | CASGPTSSYEQYF
- | - | TRBJ2-3 | TRBV5-1 | TGCGCCAGCAGCTTGGCCGCAGCGTCCACAGATACGCAGTATTTT | CASSLAAASTDTQYF
- | - | TRBJ1-1 | TRBV7-3 | TGTGCCAGCAGCCTGGAGGGTATGAACACTGAAGCTTTCTTT | CASSLEGMNTEAFF